Each of the 3 T cell receptor beta chains below was sequenced from the same sample in a study of cytomegalovirus exposure and HLA in healthy donors. The protocol was immunoSEQ multiplex PCR, while the TCRdb copy is restricted to in-frame clones and leaves out a portion. The data contain roughly 98,000 clones, around nine tenths of them seen just once; the ten biggest clones take up approximately 4%. What was sequenced was PBMCs. The source is a woman under 40 in good health and CMV-seronegative.

This rearrangement joins TRBV29-1 to TRBJ2-1, with D perhaps TRBD2 (6 bases). V was trimmed by 7 bases and J by 6 bases, leaving 19 bases between them. From germline, CDR1 is SQVTM and CDR2 ANQGSEA. The CDR3 totals 14 residues. This CDR3 is CSARAMRDRNEQFF. CDR3 nucleotide sequence: TGCAGCGCCCGAGCGATGCGGGACCGCAATGAGCAGTTCTTC.

V and J are TRBV5-4 and TRBJ1-1; D is perhaps TRBD1 (6 bases). CDR3 length: 13 amino acids. The germline V gene encodes CDR1 SGHNT and CDR2 YYREEE (reference sequence). Trimming stripped 4 bases from V and 7 bases from J, with 14 bases between. CDR3 bases: TGTGCCAGCAGCCTAGAGACAGGCCTTGAAGCTTTCTTT. Translated: CASSLETGLEAFF.

The rearrangement links TRBV4-3 to TRBJ1-4; TRBD1 aligns across 8 bases. The CDR3 length is 15 residues. Germline CDR1 is LGHNA and CDR2 is YSLEER. Trimming cost V 1 base and J 4 bases; bases outside gene matches: 2. The CDR3 is CASSQGTGYNEKLFF. The CDR3 nucleotides are TGCGCCAGCAGCCAAGGGACAGGGTATAATGAAAAACTGTTTTTT.